This TCR beta chain was retrieved from a study of blood T cells in healthy people across ages. Together with a sample-barcoded 5' primer, a J-beta primer mix was included in a second PCR lasting roughly 6 to 12 cycles. TCRdb reprocessed the 5' RACE reads with MiXCR, giving one entry per CDR3 protein. The table includes 1,500,000 or so distinct CDR3 sequences, almost 60% detected once. Germline loops: CDR1 DFQATT, CDR2 SNEGSKA (reference sequence). There are 16 residues in the CDR3. The ends lost 3 bases at V and 4 bases at J; junction bases unmatched: 10. This clonotype came up many times. Peripheral blood, about 9.4 milliliters per donor, was collected.

V is TRBV20-1 and J is TRBJ2-7; 12 bases are a match to TRBD2. This TCR was recovered from a man aged 18 to 35 in good health. The sample was blood. CDR3 region: CSASTRTSGNKYEQYF. The DNA of the CDR3 is TGCAGTGCTAGCACAAGGACTAGCGGGAACAAATACGAGCAGTACTTC.